The 30 T cell receptor beta chains below were found in one sample sequenced in a study of CXCR3-negative and CXCR3-positive naive CD8 T cells. Study findings and constraints: Higher TRB CDR3 hydrophobicity marked CXCR3-positive naive cells relative to CXCR3-negative naive cells.

These TCRs' antigens remain unknown. UMI labels and 5' RACE were used to prepare the TRB cDNA libraries. TCRdb re-called the 5' RACE reads and shows each CDR3 protein once, DNA omitted. The sample table sets out some 140,000 distinct CDR3 sequences. Sequencing input: naive CXCR3+ CD8+ T cells from blood. Subset defined: CD45RO-CCR7+CD27+CD95- naive CD8+ T cells expressing CXCR3 (TNR3+). Receptor source: a human donor in good health. Some clones in this sample may be carry-over from other donors' samples.

The chain has TRBV20-1 and TRBJ2-1; no DNA is available, so the TRBD1 call from TCRdb remains unchecked. The CDR3 spans 13 residues. Germline CDR1 reads DFQATT; CDR2 reads SNEGSKA (reference sequence). The CDR3 reads CSASAGAYNEQFF.

CDR3 protein: CASRTSTAGELFF. The chain carries TRBV27 and TRBJ2-2. Looked up from germline, CDR1 is MNHEY and CDR2 is SMNVEV (reference sequence). The CDR3 extends over 13 amino acids.

This chain connects TRBV20-1 to TRBJ2-1; TCRdb reports TRBD1, a call that lacks DNA to check it against. CDR3 size: 15 residues. Per the germline V gene, CDR1 is DFQATT and CDR2 is SNEGSKA (reference sequence). The CDR3 spells CSAPPSEFSYNEQFF.

V usage is TRBV29-1 and J usage is TRBJ1-2; TCRdb selects TRBD1, and the lack of DNA leaves this call unchecked. Germline CDR1 reads SQVTM; CDR2 reads ANQGSEA. This CDR3 is built from 13 residues. CDR3 protein: CSVRVDYNYGYTF.

This chain joins TRBV29-1 and TRBJ2-7; TCRdb's assignment of TRBD1 cannot be checked, as there is no DNA. Germline-derived CDR1 and CDR2 are SQVTM and ANQGSEA. The CDR3 length is 14 residues. This chain's CDR3 is CSVEDRRQGYEQYF.

The chain joins TRBV5-6 to TRBJ1-1. This CDR3 has 12 residues. The germline V gene has CDR1 SGHDT and CDR2 YYEEEE. This chain's CDR3 is CASSIFDTEAFF.

The rearrangement joins TRBV20-1 to TRBJ2-1; the D call from TCRdb, TRBD1, cannot be confirmed without DNA. CDR1 DFQATT and CDR2 SNEGSKA come from the germline V gene (reference sequence). This CDR3 has 13 residues. CDR3 sequence: CSARAPSYNEQFF.

The V call is TRBV29-1, the J call TRBJ1-1; without DNA, the TCRdb call of TRBD1 cannot be checked. This CDR3 is 15 amino acids long. Germline V lookup: CDR1 SQVTM, CDR2 ANQGSEA. Here the CDR3 reads CSVTGHDPMNTEAFF.

This sequence joins TRBV5-5 and TRBJ2-7; TCRdb returns TRBD2, unconfirmable since there is no DNA. The V gene's germline CDR1 is SGHKS and CDR2 YYEKEE (reference sequence). The CDR3 spans 14 residues. The CDR3 loop reads CASSRGLTSYEQYF.

This sequence joins TRBV18 and TRBJ1-5. Germline CDR1 and CDR2: KGHSH and LQKENI. The CDR3 sequence is 16 residues long. The CDR3 loop is CASSPPEGFSNQPQHF.

The chain employs TRBV11-2 and TRBJ2-2; TCRdb's D call, TRBD1, is unchecked because there is no DNA. Germline CDR1 is SGHAT and CDR2 is FQNNGV. The CDR3 covers 15 residues. The CDR3 loop reads CASSFGTGNTGELFF.

CDR3 residues: CAIFQGAPNYGYTF. This chain joins TRBV10-3 and TRBJ1-2; TCRdb calls TRBD1, which cannot be checked without DNA. The CDR3 contains 14 residues. Germline values: CDR1 ENHRY, CDR2 SYGVKD.

CDR3 residues: CASSFQGQGTLGQYF. The chain recombines TRBV7-9 with TRBJ2-7; TCRdb's D call, TRBD1, is unchecked because there is no DNA. CDR3 length: 15 amino acids. CDR1 and CDR2 (germline): SEHNR, FQNEAQ (reference sequence).

The chain combines TRBV7-8 with TRBJ1-4; TCRdb's D gene call, TRBD1, goes unchecked for lack of DNA. The germline gives CDR1 SGHVS, CDR2 FQNEAQ. The CDR3 runs to 16 residues. This chain's CDR3 is CASSLPGSWKSEKLFF.

The V and J genes are TRBV6-5 and TRBJ1-1. CDR3 size: 14 residues. The germline CDR1 and CDR2 sequences are MNHEY and SVGAGI. The CDR3 here is CASSYSRVNTEAFF.

The gene calls are TRBV29-1 and TRBJ1-2; TCRdb gives TRBD1 as the D gene, but with no DNA this cannot be confirmed. Per the germline V gene, CDR1 is SQVTM and CDR2 is ANQGSEA. CDR3 length: 12 amino acids. The CDR3: CSVPGQNYGYTF.

The chain recombines TRBV7-2 with TRBJ2-3; TCRdb selects TRBD2, and the lack of DNA leaves this call unchecked. Germline-derived CDR1 and CDR2 are SGHTA and FQGNSA. There are 17 residues in the CDR3. CDR3 loop: CASSLEPTSRGTDTQYF.

This rearrangement joins TRBV6-6 to TRBJ2-3. The CDR3 covers 16 residues. The germline CDR1 and CDR2 sequences are MNHNY and SVGAGI (reference sequence). The CDR3 region is CASSHGLAYSTDTQYF.

The CDR3 here is CASSFRSSGNTIYF. This sequence joins TRBV12-3 or TRBV12-4 and TRBJ1-3. The CDR3 runs 14 residues.

The CDR3 protein is CSVEDPVGGNTEAFF. The chain links TRBV29-1 to TRBJ1-1; TCRdb indicates TRBD1, and absent DNA this call remains unverified. Germline values: CDR1 SQVTM, CDR2 ANQGSEA. The CDR3 contains 15 residues.

The chain employs TRBV20-1 and TRBJ2-7; TCRdb indicates TRBD2, and absent DNA this call remains unverified. The CDR3 length is 17 residues. Germline-derived CDR1 and CDR2 are DFQATT and SNEGSKA (reference sequence). The CDR3 is CSARVYRDSQVVYEQYF.

The CDR3 protein is CASRTGTSWGYEQYF. This chain connects TRBV6-5 to TRBJ2-7; TCRdb selects TRBD2, and the lack of DNA leaves this call unchecked. Germline CDR1 reads MNHEY; CDR2 reads SVGAGI. The length of the CDR3 is 15 residues.

The chain employs TRBV29-1 and TRBJ1-2; TCRdb's D gene call, TRBD1, goes unchecked for lack of DNA. The CDR3 has 13 amino acids. CDR1 and CDR2 from the germline V gene are SQVTM and ANQGSEA. The CDR3 loop is CSVDTTGNYGYTF.

The chain uses TRBV5-4 and TRBJ2-7; TCRdb's D gene call, TRBD1, goes unchecked for lack of DNA. This CDR3 is built from 15 residues. Germline lookup yields CDR1 SGHNT and CDR2 YYREEE (reference sequence). The CDR3 protein is CASSPSRGARYEQYF.

This chain connects TRBV18 to TRBJ2-7; the D call from TCRdb, TRBD1, cannot be confirmed without DNA. Germline CDR1 KGHSH, CDR2 LQKENI. CDR3 length: 14 residues. The CDR3: CASSIGEVSPEQYF.

This chain joins TRBV11-2 and TRBJ1-1. Germline V CDR1 and CDR2: SGHAT, FQNNGV. The CDR3 runs 13 residues. The chain's CDR3 is CASSFTRNTEAFF.

The chain carries TRBV5-4 and TRBJ2-1. CDR3 length equals 14 residues. CDR1 and CDR2 from the germline V gene are SGHNT and YYREEE (reference sequence). The CDR3: CASSAWGLLNEQFF.

The genes are TRBV7-9 and TRBJ1-2; the TCRdb call, TRBD1, lacks DNA for checking. Germline CDR1 reads SEHNR; CDR2 reads FQNEAQ (reference sequence). The CDR3 loop spans 15 amino acids. This CDR3 reads CASSLEATGCTSYTF.

This chain connects TRBV5-1 to TRBJ2-7; TCRdb gives TRBD1 as the D gene, but with no DNA this cannot be confirmed. Looked up from germline, CDR1 is SGHRS and CDR2 is YFSETQ. The CDR3 sequence is 15 residues long. CDR3 region: CASSLGTVGPYEQYF.

The chain links TRBV9 to TRBJ2-3. The germline CDR1 and CDR2 sequences are SGDLS and YYNGEE. The CDR3 is made up of 14 amino acids. The CDR3 is CASSVSSGTDTKYF. Based on the CDR3 plus reference TRBV9 and TRBJ2-3, the full variable domain is DSGVTQTPKHLITATGQRVTLRCSPRSGDLSVYWYQQSLDQGLQFLIQYYNGEERAKGNILERFSAQQFPDLHSELNLSSLELGDSALYFCASSVSSGTDTKYFGPGTRLTVL.